The 8 T cell receptor beta chains in this list originate from one sample, sequenced in a study of blood T cell repertoires in COVID-19. This table comes from immunoSEQ multiplex PCR, and its TCRdb copy is limited to in-frame clones, with some not included. Here the sample spans about 71,000 clones, about nine tenths being singletons. Sequencing input: peripheral blood. The receptors shown here come from a woman between 18 and 29 years old with acute or convalescent COVID-19.

V usage is TRBV2 and J usage is TRBJ1-4; 8 positions match TRBD1. Germline trimming cut 5 bases from V and 5 bases from J; bases unmatched to any gene: 4. The CDR3 runs to 14 residues. The germline V gene has CDR1 SNHLY and CDR2 FYNNEI. The CDR3 region is CASSPRDRNEKLFF. For the CDR3, the DNA is TGTGCCAGCAGTCCCCGGGACAGGAATGAAAAACTGTTTTTT.

Notes on this clone: The same CDR3 arises from other DNA sequences in this sample as well. The chain joins TRBV6-5 to TRBJ1-6, with 9 positions matching TRBD1. The CDR3 is 14 amino acids. Germline-derived CDR1 and CDR2 are MNHEY and SVGAGI. J was trimmed by 10 bases and V by 2 bases; bases with no gene match: 3. CDR3 sequence (DNA): TGTGCCAGCAGTTACAGACAGGGGGGGTCACCCCTCCACTTT. Its protein product is CASSYRQGGSPLHF.

V gene TRBV19 combines with J gene TRBJ2-1; D is possibly TRBD2 (5 bases). From germline, CDR1 is LNHDA and CDR2 SQIVND (reference sequence). The CDR3 has 16 amino acids. V was cut by 5 bases and J by 0 bases, with 14 bases left in between. CDR3 loop: CASSALAESSYNEQFF. Written as DNA, the CDR3 is TGTGCCAGTAGTGCGCTAGCTGAGAGCTCCTACAATGAGCAGTTCTTC.

This chain connects TRBV5-6 to TRBJ1-2, with D tentatively TRBD1 (6 bases). Germline V gives CDR1 SGHDT, CDR2 YYEEEE. This CDR3 region has 16 residues. The V gene lost 0 bases and the J gene lost 1 base, with 13 bases spanning the gap. CDR3 in DNA: TGTGCCAGCAGCTTGGCTGGGGGCGCGGATAACTATGGCTACACCTTC. It is translated as CASSLAGGADNYGYTF.

The chain couples TRBV5-4 to TRBJ1-6, with 7 bases aligning to TRBD1. Germline V gene lookup returns CDR1 SGHNT and CDR2 YYREEE (reference sequence). CDR3 length: 13 residues. The junction had 14 bases not matched to a gene; V was cut back by 4 bases and J by 19 bases. Here the CDR3 reads CASSTDKTGPLHF. For the CDR3, the DNA is TGTGCCAGCAGCACCGATAAGACAGGGCCATTACACTTT. The full variable domain, completed using reference TRBV5-4 and TRBJ1-6, is ETGVTQSPTHLIKTRGQQVTLRCSSQSGHNTVSWYQQALGQGPQFIFQYYREEENGRGNFPPRFSGLQFPNYSSELNVNALELDDSALYLCASSTDKTGPLHFGNGTRLTVT.

The rearrangement links TRBV5-4 to TRBJ2-5, with 7 bases matching TRBD2. Per the germline V gene, CDR1 is SGHNT and CDR2 is YYREEE (reference sequence). The V segment lost 1 base and the J segment 2 bases; nucleotides outside the gene matches: 8. The CDR3 extends over 16 amino acids. CDR3: CASSLKRGRGQETQYF. In DNA, the CDR3 is TGTGCCAGCAGCTTGAAGCGAGGGAGGGGTCAAGAGACCCAGTACTTC.

The J gene is TRBJ2-3, the V gene TRBV7-9; 7 bases are shared with TRBD1. Germline values: CDR1 SEHNR, CDR2 FQNEAQ (reference sequence). V lost 4 bases, J lost 6 bases, and 4 bases stayed unmatched. This CDR3 has 13 amino acids. DNA of the CDR3: TGTGCCAGCAGCTATTTACAGGGGGATACGCAGTATTTT. Translating gives CASSYLQGDTQYF.

The chain has TRBV4-1 and TRBJ2-7; 9 positions match TRBD1. CDR3 length: 15 amino acids. Germline loops: CDR1 MGHRA, CDR2 YSYEKL. Unmatched junction bases numbered 3, after V lost 1 base and J lost 2 bases. CDR3 coding DNA: TGCGCCAGCAGCCAAGGGACAGGGGCCACCTACGAGCAGTACTTC. This sequence encodes CASSQGTGATYEQYF.